This passage covers 2 T cell receptor beta chains from one sample sequenced in a study of T cell responses to AZD1222 COVID-19 vaccine. Repertoires were generated with immunoSEQ multiplex PCR, while TCRdb's copy carries only in-frame clones and drops some. The sample has fewer than 130,000 clones; 92% are singletons. Sample: peripheral blood, taken on day 0 of AZD1222 vaccination. Receptor source: an adult in good health.

The gene calls are TRBV28 and TRBJ1-2; D is uncertain. The V end lost 3 bases, the J end lost 3 bases, and 8 bases lay between the germline ends. CDR3 length: 13 residues. Germline-derived CDR1 and CDR2 are MDHEN and SYDVKM. The CDR3 sequence is CASSFGSDYGYTF. CDR3 nucleotide sequence: TGTGCCAGCAGTTTCGGTTCGGACTATGGCTACACCTTC.

The chain carries TRBV6-5 and TRBJ1-6; 8 nucleotides align to TRBD1. Trimming removed 6 bases from V and 6 bases from J; junction bases left unmatched: 4. CDR1 and CDR2 from the germline V gene are MNHEY and SVGAGI. This CDR3 has 14 amino acids. DNA for the CDR3: TGTGCCAGCAGGTCAGACAGGGGTAATTCACCCCTCCACTTT. It yields the protein CASRSDRGNSPLHF.